This passage covers 19 T cell receptor beta chains from one sample sequenced in a study of CXCR3-negative and CXCR3-positive naive CD8 T cells. Libraries were UMI-labeled 5' RACE TRB cDNA. No DNA is given; TCRdb re-called the 5' RACE reads and lists each CDR3 protein once. This sample contains 100,000 to 150,000 distinct CDR3 sequences. Material: naive CXCR3- CD8+ T cells from blood. Subset reported: CD45RO-CCR7+CD27+CD95- naive CD8+ T cells lacking CXCR3 (TNR3-). Every receptor here comes from a human donor in good health. Some clones in this sample may be carry-over from other donors' samples.

The chain combines TRBV28 with TRBJ2-1. The CDR3 consists of 13 residues. Germline CDR1 is MDHEN and CDR2 is SYDVKM. The CDR3: CASSTPSYNEQFF. The variable domain in full, completed from reference TRBV28 and TRBJ2-1, reads DVKVTQSSRYLVKRTGEKVFLECVQDMDHENMFWYRQDPGLGLRLIYFSYDVKMKEKGDIPEGYSVSREKKERFSLILESASTNQTSMYLCASSTPSYNEQFFGPGTRLTVL.

V is TRBV10-3 and J is TRBJ2-2. This CDR3 is 14 amino acids long. Germline CDR1 is ENHRY and CDR2 is SYGVKD. CDR3 amino acids: CAISDKGNTGELFF.

The J gene is TRBJ2-3, the V gene TRBV29-1; TCRdb selects TRBD2, and the lack of DNA leaves this call unchecked. The CDR3 is made up of 16 amino acids. Germline CDR1 SQVTM, CDR2 ANQGSEA. This CDR3 reads CSVEGIGLPSTDTQYF.

The genes are TRBV29-1 and TRBJ2-3; the D gene TCRdb calls, TRBD1, cannot be checked with no DNA. CDR3 length equals 18 residues. The germline CDR1 and CDR2 sequences are SQVTM and ANQGSEA. The CDR3: CSVAGGPVTSESTDTQYF.

The chain has TRBV6-5 and TRBJ2-5; lacking DNA, the TRBD2 call made by TCRdb goes unchecked. CDR3 length: 19 amino acids. The germline CDR1 and CDR2 sequences are MNHEY and SVGAGI. Here the CDR3 reads CASSYSGLAGPQYQETQYF.

The rearrangement joins TRBV28 to TRBJ1-2; the D call of TRBD1 rests on TCRdb alone, since no DNA is present to check it. Per the germline V gene, CDR1 is MDHEN and CDR2 is SYDVKM. The CDR3 loop spans 13 amino acids. The CDR3 here is CASTLRDGYGYTF.

This chain connects TRBV13 to TRBJ1-1; TCRdb gives TRBD1 as the D gene, but with no DNA this cannot be confirmed. Germline V gives CDR1 PRHDT, CDR2 FYEKMQ (reference sequence). CDR3 length equals 17 residues. This CDR3 reads CASSLGRGIFRNTEAFF.

This chain links TRBV7-9 with TRBJ2-5; checking the TCRdb D call of TRBD1 is not possible without DNA. The CDR3 extends over 15 amino acids. CDR1 is SEHNR and CDR2 is FQNEAQ in the germline V gene (reference sequence). The CDR3 sequence: CASSQKQGIQETQYF. Filled out from reference TRBV7-9 and TRBJ2-5, the complete variable domain reads DTGVSQNPRHKITKRGQNVTFRCDPISEHNRLYWYRQTLGQGPEFLTYFQNEAQLEKSRLLSDRFSAERPKGSFSTLEIQRTEQGDSAMYLCASSQKQGIQETQYFGPGTRLLVL.

The chain employs TRBV29-1 and TRBJ2-7; TCRdb lists TRBD1, though no DNA is available to test this call. The CDR3 sequence is 15 residues long. Germline lookup yields CDR1 SQVTM and CDR2 ANQGSEA. The CDR3 reads CSVDFRDRSGCEQYF.

The rearrangement links TRBV4-3 to TRBJ1-1. The V gene's germline CDR1 is LGHNA and CDR2 YSLEER. The CDR3 covers 13 residues. The CDR3 is CASSRSRYTEAFF.

The chain uses TRBV29-1 and TRBJ2-4; TCRdb gives TRBD2 as the D gene, but with no DNA this cannot be confirmed. This CDR3 has 16 residues. Germline lookup yields CDR1 SQVTM and CDR2 ANQGSEA. The CDR3 protein is CSVVGTEELAGNIQYF.

The chain has TRBV12-3 or TRBV12-4 and TRBJ1-1. The CDR3 consists of 15 residues. The chain's CDR3 is CASSSPSTGFTEAFF.

V is TRBV2 and J is TRBJ2-1. Per the germline V gene, CDR1 is SNHLY and CDR2 is FYNNEI. This CDR3 has 15 residues. CDR3 in amino acids: CASSEVSSVLDEQFF. Based on the CDR3 plus reference TRBV2 and TRBJ2-1, the full variable domain is EPEVTQTPSHQVTQMGQEVILRCVPISNHLYFYWYRQILGQKVEFLVSFYNNEISEKSEIFDDQFSVERPDGSNFTLKIRSTKLEDSAMYFCASSEVSSVLDEQFFGPGTRLTVL.

This rearrangement joins TRBV29-1 to TRBJ2-4; TCRdb calls TRBD1, which cannot be checked without DNA. The CDR3 extends over 14 amino acids. Germline V CDR1 and CDR2: SQVTM, ANQGSEA. The CDR3 loop reads CSAVLTGGWDIQYF.

The rearrangement joins TRBV29-1 to TRBJ2-7; TCRdb picks TRBD1, but there is no DNA to check that call. The CDR3 length is 12 residues. Germline loops: CDR1 SQVTM, CDR2 ANQGSEA. CDR3 residues: CSGKTGSYEQYF.

The chain uses TRBV4-1 and TRBJ2-3; there is no DNA to check the TCRdb D call of TRBD1. From germline, CDR1 is MGHRA and CDR2 YSYEKL. The CDR3 is made up of 17 amino acids. CDR3 loop: CASSRSGTGASTDTQYF.

The genes are TRBV6-2 or TRBV6-3 and TRBJ2-4. There are 16 residues in the CDR3. Germline V lookup: CDR1 MNHEY, CDR2 SVGEGT. The CDR3 loop is CASSNTRGRAKNIQYF.

V and J are TRBV11-3 and TRBJ2-7; lacking DNA, the TRBD1 call made by TCRdb goes unchecked. Germline loops: CDR1 SGHNT, CDR2 YENEEA. CDR3 length equals 14 residues. This CDR3 is CASTAEGGLNEQYF.

The chain links TRBV7-9 to TRBJ1-2. Germline CDR1 and CDR2: SEHNR and FQNEAQ (reference sequence). The CDR3 has 13 amino acids. CDR3 residues: CASSAIGGYGYTF.